This entry concerns a single T cell receptor beta chain. What it binds is unknown. MiXCR, run by TCRdb on the 5' RACE reads, gives a single entry per CDR3 protein. The sample holds 1.5 million to 2 million distinct CDR3 sequences, about 30% seen once. This record belongs to a study of identical twins. There are 15 residues in the CDR3. After removal of 6 bases from V and 7 bases from J, the junction contained 15 bases not matched to a gene. The germline CDR1 and CDR2 sequences are MNHEY and SVGAGI. Study findings and constraints: Among beta out-of-frame sequences, excess sharing between twins appeared weaker. Models predicted too little out-of-frame TCR alpha sharing in monozygotic twins. Fewer insertions characterized abundant cord blood beta clonotypes, whereas memory repertoires showed none.

Sequenced: cord blood. The J gene is TRBJ2-7, the V gene TRBV6-5; 7 bases map to TRBD1. The clonotype originates from a newborn girl in good health. Here the CDR3 reads CASSPLRQGYNEQYF. The CDR3, as DNA: TGTGCCAGCAGCCCCCTTCGACAGGGCTACAATGAGCAGTACTTC.